Listed here are 24 T cell receptor beta chains from one sample, sequenced in a study of regulatory T cells in long-lasting Graves disease. Time point denoted: newly diagnosed GD, antithyroid drugs for less than 3 months. PBMCs provided the RNA from which the TCR library was made. Arm-PCR of CDR3 regions and iRepertoire HTBI primers were the basis on which TCR beta libraries were built. TCRdb re-analysed the multiplex PCR reads in MiXCR, keeping a single row per CDR3 protein. The sample has approximately 300,000 distinct CDR3 sequences, approximately 20% seen once. Sample: peripheral blood mononuclear cells (PBMCs), taken at new diagnosis, from a patient treated with antithyroid drugs. The receptors stem from a female donor with Graves disease.

This clonotype came up many times. V usage is TRBV27 and J usage is TRBJ2-1, with 12 bases fitting TRBD2. The CDR3 consists of 17 residues. CDR1 is MNHEY, CDR2 SMNVEV, per germline (reference sequence). V lost 3 bases and J lost 8; bases outside the gene matches: 11. CDR3 nucleotide sequence: TGTGCCAGCAGTTTCCCCTCGACTAGCGGGAGTAGAGATGAGCAGTTCTTC. This encodes CASSFPSTSGSRDEQFF.

This clonotype has only a few counts. The chain is built from TRBV6-2 or TRBV6-3 and TRBJ2-7; no clear D. The germline gives CDR1 MNHEY, CDR2 SVGEGT. The V end was cut by 2 bases, the J end by 4 bases, with 9 bases between. The CDR3 sequence is 13 residues long. CDR3 residues: CASSYSAEYEQYF. The CDR3 DNA reads as TGTGCCAGCAGTTACAGTGCCGAGTACGAGCAGTACTTC.

This clonotype has at least ten counts. This chain connects TRBV3-1 to TRBJ2-1; the D is unclear. Germline V gene lookup returns CDR1 LGHDT and CDR2 YNNKEL (reference sequence). The CDR3 loop spans 15 amino acids. Trimming removed 7 bases from V and 4 bases from J, with 17 bases in between. The CDR3 loop is CASTNQDVRYNEQFF. CDR3 DNA: TGTGCCAGCACAAACCAAGACGTGCGGTACAATGAGCAGTTCTTC.

At least ten counts were recorded for this clonotype. The chain couples TRBV4-1 to TRBJ2-5; either TRBD1 or TRBD2 may fit D (5 bases each). The length of the CDR3 is 14 residues. The V and J ends lost 4 bases and 4 bases respectively, with 13 bases between them. Germline CDR1 is MGHRA and CDR2 is YSYEKL. The CDR3 is CASSLETGGETQYF. The CDR3 DNA reads as TGCGCCAGCAGCCTAGAAACTGGGGGAGAGACCCAGTACTTC.

In its sample, this clonotype was seen many times. This chain connects TRBV2 to TRBJ2-7; TRBD2 matches at 16 bases. This CDR3 has 14 amino acids. J was trimmed by 9 bases and V by 6 bases; bases with no gene match: 5. Germline V gene data show CDR1 as SNHLY and CDR2 as FYNNEI. The CDR3 loop is CASRGTSGRVAQYF. CDR3 sequence (DNA): TGTGCCAGCAGGGGGACTAGCGGGAGGGTCGCGCAGTACTTC. The whole variable domain, remainder taken from reference TRBV2 and TRBJ2-7, is EPEVTQTPSHQVTQMGQEVILRCVPISNHLYFYWYRQILGQKVEFLVSFYNNEISEKSEIFDDQFSVERPDGSNFTLKIRSTKLEDSAMYFCASRGTSGRVAQYFGPGTRLTVT.

Many counts were recorded for this clonotype. The CDR3 reads CASSEGRASSYEQYF. CDR3 sequence (DNA): TGTGCCAGCAGTGAGGGGCGGGCGAGCTCCTACGAGCAGTACTTC. The chain has TRBV2 and TRBJ2-7; D possibly uses TRBD1 or TRBD2 (5 bases each). Germline CDR1 SNHLY, CDR2 FYNNEI. There are 15 residues in the CDR3. V was shortened by 3 bases and J by 0 bases, with 12 bases between the two germline ends.

This clonotype was seen repeatedly, ten times or more. V is TRBV19 and J is TRBJ1-5; TRBD1 matches at 7 bases. CDR3 length: 15 amino acids. V was clipped by 1 base and J by 6 bases; unmatched bases: 6. The germline V gene encodes CDR1 LNHDA and CDR2 SQIVND (reference sequence). The CDR3 DNA is TGTGCCAGTAGTATAGGGGCCGGGACAGCTCAGCCCCAGCATTTT. Encoded protein: CASSIGAGTAQPQHF.

The chain joins TRBV20-1 to TRBJ2-2; D is undetermined. The CDR3 has 13 residues. Germline values: CDR1 DFQATT, CDR2 SNEGSKA (reference sequence). Trimming left V 5 bases short and J 1 base short, with 8 bases between. CDR3 nucleotides: TGCAGTGCTGTTAACCGGAACACCGGGGAGCTGTTTTTT. It codes for CSAVNRNTGELFF.

There are a few counts of this clonotype. The rearrangement uses TRBV29-1 and TRBJ2-1, with 9 bases identical to TRBD1. The CDR3 has 14 residues. The ends lost 5 bases at V and 7 bases at J; junction bases unmatched: 9. The germline V gene encodes CDR1 SQVTM and CDR2 ANQGSEA. Here the CDR3 DNA reads TGCAGCGTTAGCCCCGGGACAGGGACAAATGAGCAGTTCTTC. This codes for CSVSPGTGTNEQFF.

This clonotype was found many times. V gene TRBV11-2 combines with J gene TRBJ1-1; D call uncertain. Germline values: CDR1 SGHAT, CDR2 FQNNGV. Trimming left V 0 bases short and J 6 bases short, with 5 bases between. CDR3 length: 12 amino acids. In nucleotides, the CDR3 is TGTGCCAGCAGCTTAGATAGAGCTGAAGCTTTCTTT. This sequence encodes CASSLDRAEAFF.

Regarding this clonotype: Given a much more abundant clone one base away, this may be a read error. Given the absence of the conserved phenylalanine or tryptophan at the CDR3 end, a read error is likely. The CDR3 region is CAWSVAGNQPQHL. CDR3 sequence (DNA): TGTGCCTGGAGTGTTGCTGGCAATCAGCCCCAGCATCTT. The chain couples TRBV30 to TRBJ1-5, with no clear D. The CDR3 covers 13 residues. The germline gives CDR1 GTSNPN, CDR2 SVGIG (reference sequence). V lost 0 bases, J lost 2 bases, and 5 bases lay in between.

This chain joins TRBV5-1 and TRBJ2-5; no firm D call. This CDR3 is built from 14 residues. V was pared by 1 base and J by 2 bases, with 9 bases between. Germline V gives CDR1 SGHRS, CDR2 YFSETQ. The DNA of the CDR3 is TGCGCCAGCAGCTTGTTTGGACCTCAAGAGACCCAGTACTTC. Amino acid sequence: CASSLFGPQETQYF.

This clonotype appeared a single time. A much larger clone differs from this one at a single base, so this may be a read error. The gene calls are TRBV6-2 or TRBV6-3 and TRBJ2-7; D is uncertain. CDR1 is MNHEY, CDR2 SVGEGT, per germline. This CDR3 region has 16 residues. The CDR3 protein is CASSEAPRQARYERYF. In DNA, the CDR3 is TGTGCCAGCAGTGAAGCCCCCCGGCAGGCCCGCTACGAGCGGTACTTC.

This clonotype was observed at least ten times. V usage is TRBV2 and J usage is TRBJ1-5; D possibly corresponds to TRBD1 (5 bases). The CDR3 contains 13 residues. Looked up from germline, CDR1 is SNHLY and CDR2 is FYNNEI. Trimming left V 4 bases short and J 3 bases short, with 7 bases between. The CDR3 reads CASSAGTNQPQHF. In DNA form, the CDR3 reads TGTGCCAGCAGTGCCGGGACCAATCAGCCCCAGCATTTT.

There are many counts of this clonotype. This chain links TRBV20-1 with TRBJ2-3, with TRBD2 matching 7 bases. This CDR3 has 15 amino acids. J lost 6 bases, V lost 2 bases, and 11 bases had no gene match. Per germline, CDR1 DFQATT and CDR2 SNEGSKA (reference sequence). The CDR3 bases are TGCAGTGCTAGACCCCGGGACTACCCCGGCGATACGCAGTATTTT. It translates to CSARPRDYPGDTQYF.

This clonotype was found many times. This chain connects TRBV15 to TRBJ1-1, with unresolved D. Germline CDR1 is LNHNV and CDR2 is YYDKDF (reference sequence). The CDR3 runs 13 residues. V gave up 3 bases and J gave up 2 bases, with 7 bases separating them. The CDR3 spells CATSSGRNTEAFF. The CDR3 DNA sequence: TGTGCCACCAGCAGCGGACGTAACACTGAAGCTTTCTTT.

The table lists this clonotype with many counts. The chain has TRBV6-1 and TRBJ1-4; 11 nucleotides align to TRBD1. This CDR3 is 14 amino acids long. CDR1 and CDR2 (germline): MNHNS, SASEGT. J gave up 5 bases and V 5 bases, and 1 base lay outside the gene matches. Written as DNA, the CDR3 is TGTGCCAGCAGTCGGGACAGGGGGAATGAAAAACTGTTTTTT. Translated, it gives CASSRDRGNEKLFF.

This clonotype appeared a few times. The genes are TRBV5-1 and TRBJ2-7; 12 bases are a match to TRBD1. Germline CDR1 is SGHRS and CDR2 is YFSETQ. J was trimmed by 7 bases and V by 3 bases; bases with no gene match: 8. CDR3 length: 15 residues. The CDR3 region is CASSSPGQGAKEQYF. The CDR3 DNA reads as TGCGCCAGCAGCTCCCCGGGACAGGGGGCAAAGGAGCAGTACTTC.

J is TRBJ2-3 and V is TRBV2, with no clear D. V was trimmed by 7 bases and J by 4 bases, leaving 15 bases between them. Germline CDR1 and CDR2: SNHLY and FYNNEI. This CDR3 contains 14 residues. The CDR3 is CASNQQSIADTQYF. DNA of the CDR3: TGTGCCAGCAACCAACAATCGATCGCAGATACGCAGTATTTT.

This clonotype has just a few counts. One end of the junction fails to match germline, which may point to a read error. The rearrangement uses TRBV7-2 and TRBJ2-5, with D tentatively TRBD1 or TRBD2 (5 bases each). CDR3 size: 13 residues. Germline CDR1 reads SGHTA; CDR2 reads FQGNSA. The CDR3 reads CASSLAWGETQYF. As DNA, the CDR3 is TGTGCCAGCAGCCTAGCTTGGGGGGAGACCCAGTACTTC.

This clonotype was recorded at least ten times. The chain joins TRBV12-3 or TRBV12-4 to TRBJ2-1; D is possibly TRBD1 (6 bases). Between the trimmed V and J ends, which lost 7 bases and 10 bases, there was a span of 17 bases. The CDR3 has 13 residues. CDR3 sequence reads: CASIPVGGGEQFF. The CDR3 region has the DNA TGTGCCAGCATCCCGGTGGGTGGGGGCGAGCAGTTCTTC.

This clonotype has only a few counts. The chain couples TRBV28 to TRBJ2-3, with D perhaps TRBD2 (6 bases). The CDR3 length is 15 residues. From germline, CDR1 is MDHEN and CDR2 SYDVKM. The V gene lost 5 bases and the J gene lost 3 bases, with 15 bases spanning the gap. CDR3 in amino acids: CASSPPGVRTDTQYF. The CDR3 DNA follows: TGTGCCAGCAGTCCCCCGGGAGTGAGAACAGATACGCAGTATTTT. The whole variable domain, filled in from reference TRBV28 and TRBJ2-3, reads DVKVTQSSRYLVKRTGEKVFLECVQDMDHENMFWYRQDPGLGLRLIYFSYDVKMKEKGDIPEGYSVSREKKERFSLILESASTNQTSMYLCASSPPGVRTDTQYFGPGTRLTVL.

The rearrangement joins TRBV5-1 to TRBJ2-7; D remains unclear. This CDR3 contains 11 residues. Germline V gives CDR1 SGHRS, CDR2 YFSETQ. Between the trimmed V and J ends, which lost 5 bases and 1 base, there was a span of 4 bases. This chain's CDR3 is CASRLSYEQYF. In DNA form, the CDR3 reads TGCGCCAGCAGGTTATCCTACGAGCAGTACTTC. The whole variable domain, filled in from reference TRBV5-1 and TRBJ2-7, reads KAGVTQTPRYLIKTRGQQVTLSCSPISGHRSVSWYQQTPGQGLQFLFEYFSETQRNKGNFPGRFSGRQFSNSRSEMNVSTLELGDSALYLCASRLSYEQYFGPGTRLTVT.

This clonotype was seen ten or more times. This rearrangement joins TRBV5-1 to TRBJ2-7; TRBD2 agrees at 12 bases. This CDR3 is built from 14 residues. Germline loops: CDR1 SGHRS, CDR2 YFSETQ. V lost 6 bases to trimming and J lost 3 bases; unmatched junction nucleotides: 4. CDR3 region: CASTTSGGLYEQYF. The CDR3 DNA sequence: TGCGCCAGCACGACTAGCGGGGGCCTCTACGAGCAGTACTTC.